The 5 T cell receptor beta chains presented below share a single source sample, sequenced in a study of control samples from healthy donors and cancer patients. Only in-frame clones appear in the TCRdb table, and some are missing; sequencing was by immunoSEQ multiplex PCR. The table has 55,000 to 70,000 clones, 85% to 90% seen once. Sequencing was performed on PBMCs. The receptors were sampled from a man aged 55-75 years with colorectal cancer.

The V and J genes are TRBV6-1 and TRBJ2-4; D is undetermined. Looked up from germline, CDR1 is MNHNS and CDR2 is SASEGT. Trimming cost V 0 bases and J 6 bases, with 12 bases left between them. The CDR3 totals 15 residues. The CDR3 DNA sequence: TGTGCCAGCAGTGAAGCACAGCCTTCATTAAACATTCAGTACTTC. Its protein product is CASSEAQPSLNIQYF.

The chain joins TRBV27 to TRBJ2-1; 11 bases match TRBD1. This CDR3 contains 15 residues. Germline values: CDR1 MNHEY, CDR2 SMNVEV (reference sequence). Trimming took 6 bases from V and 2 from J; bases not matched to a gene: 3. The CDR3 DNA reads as TGTGCCAGCAGCCCGGGACAGGGGGCCTACAATGAGCAGTTCTTC. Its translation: CASSPGQGAYNEQFF.

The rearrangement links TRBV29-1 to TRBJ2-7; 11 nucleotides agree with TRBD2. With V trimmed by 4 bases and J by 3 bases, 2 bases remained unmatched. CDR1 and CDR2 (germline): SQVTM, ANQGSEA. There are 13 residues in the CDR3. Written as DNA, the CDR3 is TGCAGCGTTGTAGCGGGGGGGCTCTACGAGCAGTACTTC. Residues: CSVVAGGLYEQYF.

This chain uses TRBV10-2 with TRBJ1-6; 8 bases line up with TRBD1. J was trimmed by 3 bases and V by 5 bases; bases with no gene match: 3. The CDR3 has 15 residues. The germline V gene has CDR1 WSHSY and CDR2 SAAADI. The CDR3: CASSLGQVYNSPLHF. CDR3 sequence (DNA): TGCGCCAGCAGTTTGGGACAGGTCTATAATTCACCCCTCCACTTT.

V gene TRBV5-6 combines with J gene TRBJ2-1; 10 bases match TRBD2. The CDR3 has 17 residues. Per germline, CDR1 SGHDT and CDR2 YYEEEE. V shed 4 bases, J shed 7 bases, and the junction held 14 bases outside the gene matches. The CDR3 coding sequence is TGTGCCAGCAGCGCGGGACTAGCGTTCGGGTCTAGGAATGAGCAGTTCTTC. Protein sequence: CASSAGLAFGSRNEQFF.